The source of this T cell receptor (beta chain) is a study of shared T cell receptors in the human thymus. There are 17 residues in the CDR3. J gave up 2 bases and V 6 bases, and 9 bases lay outside the gene matches. The germline V gene encodes CDR1 MDHEN and CDR2 SYDVKM. Sequenced by immunoSEQ multiplex PCR; TCRdb stores in-frame clones only, minus some. The sample carries roughly 410,000 clones, about 95% recorded once. The sample was thymocytes. The sequence was collected from a human donor. The chain employs TRBV28 and TRBJ2-3; 12 nucleotides match TRBD1. CDR3 DNA: TGTGCCAGCAGAGGGACGGGACAGGGGGCGCCCACAGATACGCAGTATTTT. As protein: CASRGTGQGAPTDTQYF. Filled out from reference TRBV28 and TRBJ2-3, the complete variable domain reads DVKVTQSSRYLVKRTGEKVFLECVQDMDHENMFWYRQDPGLGLRLIYFSYDVKMKEKGDIPEGYSVSREKKERFSLILESASTNQTSMYLCASRGTGQGAPTDTQYFGPGTRLTVL.